A single sample gave rise to the 8 T cell receptor beta chains below, sequenced in a study of prognosis after radiotherapy for stage I lung cancer. Two-round multiplex PCR amplified TCR beta CDR3 from genomic DNA. The authors ran first-round PCR with primers specific to each TRBV and TRBJ gene. TCRdb re-analysed the multiplex PCR reads in MiXCR, keeping a single row per CDR3 protein. This repertoire shows roughly 17,000 distinct CDR3 sequences, 29% found once; its top ten account for about 33%. This material consisted of PBMCs, taken before or after stereotactic body radiation therapy (not recorded which). The origin of the receptors is a donor of 50 years or more with non-small cell lung cancer.

Points on this clonotype: Given a much more abundant clone one base away, this may be a read error. The rearrangement uses TRBV28 and TRBJ2-7; D is perhaps TRBD1 (5 bases). CDR1 and CDR2 from the germline V gene are MDHEN and SYDVKM. The CDR3 sequence is 11 residues long. CDR3 coding DNA: TGTGGCAGTTTATCAGGGAACGAGCAGTACTTC. Residues: CGSLSGNEQYF.

In the case of this clonotype: A much larger clone lies a single base off, so this may be a read error. This rearrangement joins TRBV6-2 or TRBV6-3 to TRBJ2-2; D may be TRBD1 or TRBD2 (5 bases each). CDR1 is MNHEY and CDR2 is SVGEGT in the germline V gene. The length of the CDR3 is 14 residues. Trimming removed 2 bases at V and 6 bases at J, with 10 bases between. CDR3 nucleotides: TGTGCCAGCAGTTACCCCCCGGGACCCGGGGAGCTGTTTTTT. This translates into CASSYPPGPGELFF.

Note on this clonotype: The junction shows a germline mismatch at one end, possibly a read error. V usage is TRBV6-1 and J usage is TRBJ2-7, with TRBD2 identical over 11 bases. The germline V gene has CDR1 MNHNS and CDR2 SASEGT. The CDR3 sequence is 14 residues long. The CDR3 loop reads CASSESLAGGEHYF. The CDR3 nucleotides are TGTGCCAGCAGTGAATCTCTAGCGGGAGGCGAGCATTACTTC.

This chain joins TRBV4-1 and TRBJ2-5; possible D gene TRBD2, 6 bases. The CDR3 is made up of 17 amino acids. Germline-derived CDR1 and CDR2 are MGHRA and YSYEKL. V lost 1 base, J lost 1 base, and 16 bases lay in between. CDR3 loop: CASSQGPQTRGQETQYF. The CDR3 DNA sequence: TGCGCCAGCAGCCAAGGCCCACAGACTAGGGGCCAAGAGACCCAGTACTTC.

This clonotype was recorded many times. The chain has TRBV11-2 and TRBJ2-1; D may be TRBD2 (6 bases). V lost 4 bases and J 7 bases, leaving 26 bases between the germline ends. Germline values: CDR1 SGHAT, CDR2 FQNNGV. The CDR3 is 18 residues long. The CDR3 reads CASSSTNSRRGPRNEQFF. The DNA for the CDR3 is TGTGCCAGCAGCTCCACCAATAGTCGGCGGGGTCCCCGGAATGAGCAGTTCTTC.

This clonotype was seen many times. A junction end diverges from the germline sequence, so it may reflect a read error. The gene calls are TRBV6-2 or TRBV6-3 and TRBJ2-1; D might be TRBD2 (6 bases). Germline CDR1 and CDR2: MNHEY and SVGEGT. The length of the CDR3 is 18 residues. The CDR3 DNA sequence: TGCGCCAGCAGCAGCAAGACTCTTGTGGGACTCTCCTACAATGAGCAGTTCTTC. Encoded protein: CASSSKTLVGLSYNEQFF.

The sample holds many counts of this clonotype. The CDR3 protein is CSVGGGRGPDTQYF. In nucleotides, the CDR3 is TGCAGCGTTGGAGGCGGGAGAGGTCCAGATACGCAGTATTTT. This rearrangement joins TRBV29-1 to TRBJ2-3, with 7 bases fitting TRBD2. The germline V gene has CDR1 SQVTM and CDR2 ANQGSEA. This CDR3 has 14 amino acids. Losses at the gene ends were 4 bases for V and 4 bases for J; bases not matched to a gene: 8.

Many counts were recorded for this clonotype. The chain couples TRBV2 to TRBJ1-3, with D tentatively TRBD1 (5 bases). This CDR3 region has 14 residues. Germline CDR1 and CDR2: SNHLY and FYNNEI. Trimming cost V 3 bases and J 2 bases, with 8 bases left between them. DNA of the CDR3: TGTGCCAGCAGTGACAGGGCGGCTGGAAACACCATATATTTT. Protein sequence: CASSDRAAGNTIYF.